Listed below are T cell receptor beta chains from one sample, sequenced in a study of T-cell reconstitution after alpha-beta-depleted transplantation in children. TCRdb used MiXCR to reprocess the PCR reads, holding one entry per CDR3 protein. Of under 750,000 distinct CDR3 sequences listed, 23% are singletons. The sequencing here drew on PBMCs, mostly from graft donor cells, taken 360 days after TCRalphabeta/CD19-depleted stem cell transplant. Receptors originate from a boy under two years old who had a stem cell transplant for acute myeloid leukemia, so the T cells may come from the graft donor. Each CDR3 is given with its conserved first and last residue. The order of the fields is V gene, J gene, D gene, clone size, CDR3 DNA, CDR3 protein. A D gene is named only where the DNA matches it firmly. Clone size appears in some rows only: once, few, many, or a class for an expanded clone.

>TRBV11-1|TRBJ1-1|.|many
TGTGCCAGCAGCTTAAGGTCTCTGAACACTGAAGCTTTCTTT
CASSLRSLNTEAFF
>TRBV20-1|TRBJ1-1|TRBD1|.
TGCAGTGCTAGAGATCGGACAGGTCGGGATACTGAAGCTTTCTTT
CSARDRTGRDTEAFF
>TRBV5-1|TRBJ2-1|TRBD1|.
TGCGCCAGCAGCTTGGGGACAGGGGCCTATGAATCCAATGAGCAGTTCTTC
CASSLGTGAYESNEQFF
>TRBV24-1|TRBJ2-3|.|many
TGTGCCACCAGCGCACAGGGCCGCACAGATACGCAGTATTTT
CATSAQGRTDTQYF
>TRBV25-1|TRBJ1-1|.|.
TGTGCCAGCAGTGACGGGTATCCAGCTTTCTTT
CASSDGYPAFF
>TRBV3-1|TRBJ2-1|TRBD2|.
TGTGCCAGCAGCCAGGGTAGCGGGGGACCCTACAATGAGCAGTTCTTC
CASSQGSGGPYNEQFF
>TRBV5-5|TRBJ2-5|TRBD1|few
TGTGCCAGCAGCTTGACGACAGGGCTAGAGACCCAGTACTTC
CASSLTTGLETQYF
>TRBV20-1|TRBJ2-5|.|many
TGCAGTGCTAGTTGGCCCTCCCAAGAGACCCAGTACTTC
CSASWPSQETQYF
>TRBV6-5|TRBJ2-5|.|few
TGTGCCAGCAGTTACGGAGGAGGCCGGGGGGCCGAGACCCAGTACTTC
CASSYGGGRGAETQYF
>TRBV5-1|TRBJ2-2|TRBD1|.
TGCGCCAGCAGCTTTCCGACAGGGGACACCGGGGAGCTGTTTTTT
CASSFPTGDTGELFF
>TRBV6-5|TRBJ2-7|.|.
TGTGCCAGCAGACTTAGGGGGGAGCAGTACTTC
CASRLRGEQYF
>TRBV4-3|TRBJ2-3|.|few
TGCGCCAGCAGCCAATGGGGCGGGGATACGCAGTATTTT
CASSQWGGDTQYF
>TRBV10-1|TRBJ2-2|.|.
TGCGCCAGCAGGCCCGGTGGCGAAACCGGGGAGCTGTTTTTT
CASRPGGETGELFF
>TRBV7-2|TRBJ2-5|TRBD2|.
TGTGCCAGCAGCTTGACTAGCGGGGGAGAGACCCAGTACTTC
CASSLTSGGETQYF
>TRBV29-1|TRBJ2-3|.|.
TGCAGCGTTTCCATCACAGATACGCAGTATTTT
CSVSITDTQYF
>TRBV4-3|TRBJ2-3|TRBD2|few
TGCGCCAGCAGCCAAGGCCCGACTAGCGGGGGCCAGGGAGATACGCAGTATTTT
CASSQGPTSGGQGDTQYF
>TRBV27|TRBJ1-6|TRBD1|few
TGTGCCAGCAGTAGGGACAGCAATTCACCCCTCCACTTT
CASSRDSNSPLHF
>TRBV12-3/TRBV12-4|TRBJ2-1|.|few
TGTGCCAGCAGTTTCTACAGGGCTGAGCAGTTCTTC
CASSFYRAEQFF
>TRBV6-1|TRBJ1-6|.|.
TGTGCCAGCAGTCAAAATGGGGGACAAGATTCACCCCTCCACTTT
CASSQNGGQDSPLHF
>TRBV7-2|TRBJ2-5|.|.
TGTGCCAGCAGCTGGGGGGGACAGATCCAAGAGACCCAGTACTTC
CASSWGGQIQETQYF
>TRBV6-2/TRBV6-3|TRBJ2-1|TRBD2|many
TGTGCCAGACGAAGTCCGGGACTAGCAGGGGCAAAAAACAATGAGCAGTTCTTC
CARRSPGLAGAKNNEQFF
>TRBV7-3|TRBJ2-5|TRBD2|few
TGTGCCAGCAGCTTAGCCGGGACTAGCGGGGTACAAGAGACCCAGTACTTC
CASSLAGTSGVQETQYF
>TRBV2|TRBJ2-5|TRBD2|.
TGTGCCAGCAGTTTTGGACTAGCGGGGAACCAAGAGACCCAGTACTTC
CASSFGLAGNQETQYF
>TRBV29-1|TRBJ2-2|.|.
TGCAGCGTTGACGTGTCTCCCGGGGAGCTGTTTTTT
CSVDVSPGELFF
>TRBV4-1|TRBJ1-1|.|.
TGCGCCAGCAGCCGGGTAGGTAGGGTGGAAGCTGAAGCTTTCTTT
CASSRVGRVEAEAFF
>TRBV20-1|TRBJ2-5|.|many
TGCAGTGCTAGACCCTCGGGCCCCGGCCAAGAGACCCAGTACTTC
CSARPSGPGQETQYF
>TRBV28|TRBJ2-5|.|few
TGTGCCAGCAAGCACGACCGATACCAAGAGACCCAGTACTTC
CASKHDRYQETQYF
>TRBV5-1|TRBJ2-7|.|.
TGCGCCAGCAGCTTGGGCTACCGTAACGAGCAGTACTTC
CASSLGYRNEQYF
>TRBV6-1|TRBJ1-4|TRBD1|.
TGTGCCAGCAGTCGGGGACAGGGAGGTGAAAAACTGTTTTTT
CASSRGQGGEKLFF
>TRBV4-1|TRBJ2-5|TRBD2|.
TGCGCCAGCAGCCATCCGGGGGGGCAGACAGAGACCCAGTACTTC
CASSHPGGQTETQYF
>TRBV12-3/TRBV12-4|TRBJ2-7|.|.
TGTGCCAGCAGTTCTCAATTACTCAGCTCCTACGAGCAGTACTTC
CASSSQLLSSYEQYF
>TRBV11-2|TRBJ2-5|.|.
TGTGCCAGCAGCTTAACTGGGTTGGAGACCCAGTACTTC
CASSLTGLETQYF
>TRBV5-6|TRBJ2-3|.|many
TGTGCCAGCAGCTCCATCCTAACAGATACGCAGTATTTT
CASSSILTDTQYF
>TRBV10-3|TRBJ2-2|.|few
TGTGCCATCAGTGAGTCGGAGGGGGCGCTGACCGGGGAGCTGTTTTTT
CAISESEGALTGELFF
>TRBV12-3/TRBV12-4|TRBJ1-2|TRBD1|.
TGTGCCAGCAGTTTAGAACAGGGGTTCTATGGCTACACCTTC
CASSLEQGFYGYTF
>TRBV20-1|TRBJ2-2|.|.
TGCAGTGCTAGATCAGCCGGGGGGCCCTACACCGGGGAGCTGTTTTTT
CSARSAGGPYTGELFF
>TRBV29-1|TRBJ2-3|.|many
TGCAGCGAGGGGGTGGCTGTGGATACGCAGTATTTT
CSEGVAVDTQYF
>TRBV6-5|TRBJ2-7|.|many
TGTGCCAGCAGTTACGGGGGATCAGGCACCTACGAGCAGTACTTC
CASSYGGSGTYEQYF
>TRBV7-2|TRBJ2-2|TRBD1|few
TGTGCCAGCAGGTTGACAGGGTCTACGAACACCGGGGAGCTGTTTTTT
CASRLTGSTNTGELFF
>TRBV7-2|TRBJ2-3|TRBD2|.
TGTGCCAGCAGCCCCCAAGGATTAGCGGGCACGGGGACGCAGTATTTT
CASSPQGLAGTGTQYF